This entry lists 19 T cell receptor beta chains sequenced from one sample in a study of blood T cell repertoires in COVID-19. The assay was immunoSEQ multiplex PCR, and TCRdb's table has in-frame clones only and misses some. The sample lists around 88,000 clones, around three quarters occurring once. Sequencing input: peripheral blood. The receptors were gathered from a man between 50 and 59 years old who had recovered from COVID-19.

V usage is TRBV5-1 and J usage is TRBJ1-1, with 8 nucleotides matching TRBD1. The germline V gene has CDR1 SGHRS and CDR2 YFSETQ. The CDR3 has 14 amino acids. V was clipped by 3 bases and J by 5 bases; unmatched bases: 6. The CDR3 region has the DNA TGCGCCAGCAGCTCGACAGGGGTTGGGACTGAAGCTTTCTTT. Translating gives CASSSTGVGTEAFF.

This chain links TRBV3-1 (or the pseudogene TRBV3-2) with TRBJ2-5; TRBD2 agrees at 9 bases. CDR3 length: 17 amino acids. Germline V gene data show CDR1 as LGHDT and CDR2 as YNNKEL (reference sequence). Trimming removed 3 bases from V and 2 bases from J; junction bases left unmatched: 10. The CDR3 DNA is TGTGCCAGCAGCCAGGGGGTAGCGGGGGCTCGTCAAGAGACCCAGTACTTC. Translated: CASSQGVAGARQETQYF.

J is TRBJ1-1 and V is TRBV5-1, with TRBD1 matching over 7 bases. The CDR3 has 14 residues. From germline, CDR1 is SGHRS and CDR2 YFSETQ. V lost 3 bases to trimming and J lost 1 base; unmatched junction nucleotides: 3. The CDR3 DNA is TGCGCCAGCAGCTGGGCAGGGGGGAACACTGAAGCTTTCTTT. Protein product: CASSWAGGNTEAFF.

The chain employs TRBV7-2 and TRBJ2-7; 7 positions match TRBD1. Germline-derived CDR1 and CDR2 are SGHTA and FQGNSA. The CDR3 totals 15 residues. The V and J ends lost 5 bases and 2 bases, in that order; junction bases with no gene match: 9. CDR3 sequence reads: CASSTSSGTAYEQYF. The CDR3, as DNA: TGTGCCAGCAGCACCTCTTCCGGGACAGCCTACGAGCAGTACTTC.

This rearrangement joins TRBV6-5 to TRBJ1-2; D unresolved. This CDR3 contains 12 residues. Trimming stripped 4 bases from V and 5 bases from J, with 8 bases between. The germline gives CDR1 MNHEY, CDR2 SVGAGI. Here the CDR3 DNA reads TGTGCCAGCAGTTCGGGGAAGTATGGCTACACCTTC. Protein product: CASSSGKYGYTF.

The chain uses TRBV3-1 (or the pseudogene TRBV3-2) and TRBJ2-4, with 11 bases identical to TRBD2. There are 17 residues in the CDR3. Germline CDR1 and CDR2: LGHDT and YNNKEL (reference sequence). After removal of 4 bases from V and 3 bases from J, the junction contained 8 bases not matched to a gene. This CDR3 is CASSRDVLAGDKNIQYF. CDR3 DNA sequence: TGTGCCAGCAGCCGCGATGTACTAGCGGGAGACAAAAACATTCAGTACTTC.

The chain is built from TRBV30 and TRBJ1-1, with 7 nucleotides matching TRBD1. The ends lost 3 bases at V and 1 base at J; junction bases unmatched: 11. The CDR3 is made up of 16 amino acids. Germline loops: CDR1 GTSNPN, CDR2 SVGIG (reference sequence). CDR3 in DNA: TGTGCCTGGAGGCCCCCTAGGGGGCCGCAGAACACTGAAGCTTTCTTT. This translates into CAWRPPRGPQNTEAFF.

The CDR3 DNA is TGTGCCAGCAGCACCAGCGGGACAGGGGAGGAAAAACTGTTTTTT. It yields the protein CASSTSGTGEEKLFF. This sequence joins TRBV7-3 and TRBJ1-4; TRBD1 matches 10 bases. There are 15 residues in the CDR3. Germline CDR1 reads SGHTA; CDR2 reads FQGTGA. V was clipped by 5 bases and J by 8 bases; unmatched bases: 8. Full variable domain (outside the CDR3, taken from reference TRBV7-3 and TRBJ1-4): GAGVSQTPSNKVTEKGKYVELRCDPISGHTALYWYRQSLGQGPEFLIYFQGTGAADDSGLPNDRFFAVRPEGSVSTLKIQRTERGDSAVYLCASSTSGTGEEKLFFGSGTQLSVL.

The gene calls are TRBV30 and TRBJ1-2; D is possibly TRBD1 (5 bases). Trimming removed 2 bases at V and 8 bases at J, with 15 bases between. Per germline, CDR1 GTSNPN and CDR2 SVGIG (reference sequence). CDR3 length: 13 residues. CDR3 coding DNA: TGTGCCTGGAGTCCCGCCCATGGGGGGGGCTACACCTTC. It is translated as CAWSPAHGGGYTF.

This rearrangement joins TRBV19 to TRBJ2-4, with 8 bases that match TRBD2. After removal of 1 base from V and 12 bases from J, the junction contained 5 bases not matched to a gene. Per the germline V gene, CDR1 is LNHDA and CDR2 is SQIVND (reference sequence). This CDR3 is built from 13 residues. The CDR3 DNA is TGTGCCAGTAGTATAGCTGGGCGGGAGGCTCAGTACTTC. It yields the protein CASSIAGREAQYF.

The chain employs TRBV4-3 and TRBJ2-5, with 10 bases lining up with TRBD1. This CDR3 is built from 18 residues. CDR1 is LGHNA, CDR2 YSLEER, per germline. V lost 3 bases, J lost 5 bases, and 15 bases stayed unmatched. In DNA form, the CDR3 reads TGCGCCAGCAGCCAGCTCGGACAGGGGGGAATTTTAACGGAGACCCAGTACTTC. Its protein product is CASSQLGQGGILTETQYF.

The V and J genes are TRBV7-2 and TRBJ2-7, with 12 bases aligning to TRBD2. Trimming removed 6 bases from V and 6 bases from J; junction bases left unmatched: 6. Germline V gene lookup returns CDR1 SGHTA and CDR2 FQGNSA. CDR3 length: 14 amino acids. CDR3 DNA sequence: TGTGCCAGCAGAAGACTAGCGGGAGCGGTCGAGCAGTACTTC. Protein: CASRRLAGAVEQYF.

Here the CDR3 DNA reads TGTGCCAGCAGCTTCGGTGCGGTGAACACTGAAGCTTTCTTT. Amino acid sequence: CASSFGAVNTEAFF. This chain connects TRBV7-9 to TRBJ1-1; D call uncertain. The CDR3 loop spans 14 amino acids. The germline CDR1 and CDR2 sequences are SEHNR and FQNEAQ (reference sequence). V lost 3 bases, J lost 0 bases, and 8 bases lay in between.

The genes are TRBV6-2 or TRBV6-3 and TRBJ2-4; 7 bases align to TRBD2. V lost 5 bases, J lost 4 bases, and 8 bases stayed unmatched. CDR1 is MNHEY, CDR2 SVGEGT, per germline. CDR3 length equals 15 residues. CDR3 residues: CASSGGEAGKNIQYF. The CDR3 bases are TGTGCCAGCAGTGGGGGGGAAGCGGGAAAAAACATTCAGTACTTC.

This clone was counted between two and nine times. The V gene is TRBV9, the J gene TRBJ2-2; 7 bases align to TRBD2. Germline CDR1 SGDLS, CDR2 YYNGEE. This CDR3 has 15 residues. Unmatched junction bases numbered 9, after V lost 4 bases and J lost 6 bases. The CDR3 protein is CASSITGTTSGELFF. The CDR3 nucleotides read TGTGCCAGCAGCATCACCGGGACTACCTCCGGGGAGCTGTTTTTT.

The rearrangement links TRBV7-9 to TRBJ1-2; 8 bases map to TRBD1. Germline V lookup: CDR1 SEHNR, CDR2 FQNEAQ (reference sequence). CDR3 length: 15 amino acids. V was pared by 2 bases and J by 7 bases, with 9 bases of the junction left unmatched. CDR3 bases: TGTGCCAGCAGCTTATCAGGGGGCGCCGGGAGTGGCTACACCTTC. Amino acid sequence: CASSLSGGAGSGYTF.

The V call is TRBV5-1, the J call TRBJ2-3, with 8 bases aligning to TRBD2. Germline V gene lookup returns CDR1 SGHRS and CDR2 YFSETQ. Trimming removed 0 bases from V and 8 bases from J; junction bases left unmatched: 11. The CDR3 is 16 amino acids. This CDR3 reads CASSLDTGTRAGTQYF. CDR3 nucleotides: TGCGCCAGCAGCTTGGATACCGGGACTAGGGCCGGTACGCAGTATTTT.

The chain is built from TRBV15 and TRBJ2-5; D is perhaps TRBD1 (5 bases). This CDR3 spans 13 amino acids. Trimming removed 0 bases at V and 5 bases at J, with 7 bases between. Germline V gene sequence: CDR1 LNHNV, CDR2 YYDKDF (reference sequence). This CDR3 is CATSREAGETQYF. For the CDR3, the DNA is TGTGCCACCAGCAGAGAGGCAGGGGAGACCCAGTACTTC.

This sequence joins TRBV5-4 and TRBJ1-1; D possibly corresponds to TRBD1 (6 bases). Trimming cost V 1 base and J 4 bases, with 14 bases left between them. Germline V gives CDR1 SGHNT, CDR2 YYREEE (reference sequence). This CDR3 is 15 amino acids long. The CDR3 coding sequence is TGTGCCAGCAGCTTGAGGGGGTCGGGGGGCACTGAAGCTTTCTTT. Protein sequence: CASSLRGSGGTEAFF.